Below are 6 T cell receptor beta chains sequenced from a single sample in a study of blood T cell repertoires in COVID-19 (dated by TCRdb to about 2020). Libraries were built with the immunoSEQ multiplex PCR assay. This immuneACCESS table, as held by TCRdb, lists in-frame sequences with V and J called but not all clones. Of the missing ones, under half trace to an unresolved V gene in checked studies; the others have no known cause. This sample lists 26,000 or so clones; roughly 90% were detected once. Under 3.5% of the sample belongs to the ten largest clones. Sequencing used peripheral blood. The receptors come from a human donor in a cohort sampled during active COVID-19.

This chain joins TRBV20-1 and TRBJ2-7; tentative D call: TRBD2 (7 bases). In germline, CDR1 is DFQATT, CDR2 SNEGSKA (reference sequence). This CDR3 has 11 residues. Trimming took 6 bases from V and 5 from J, leaving 11 bases between them. This CDR3 reads CSAGGVNEQYF. DNA for the CDR3: TGCAGTGCAGGGGGGGTCAACGAGCAGTACTTC.

The chain is built from TRBV15 and TRBJ1-2, with TRBD1 matching 7 bases. The CDR3 consists of 20 residues. With 1 base clipped from V and 4 bases from J, the junction kept 21 bases outside the gene matches. Germline CDR1 is LNHNV and CDR2 is YYDKDF (reference sequence). As DNA, the CDR3 is TGTGCCACCAGCAGAGGGACCCTCATCCGAGACAGGGATCGTTTCTATGGCTACACCTTC. It yields the protein CATSRGTLIRDRDRFYGYTF.

The V and J genes are TRBV7-2 and TRBJ2-5, with D hard to call. This CDR3 is 13 amino acids long. Deletions cut 4 bases from V and 4 bases from J, with 10 bases between. From germline, CDR1 is SGHTA and CDR2 FQGNSA. CDR3 in amino acids: CASSSTMAETQYF. The CDR3 DNA is TGTGCCAGCAGCTCAACAATGGCAGAGACCCAGTACTTC.

This rearrangement joins TRBV19 to TRBJ1-5; weak D call: TRBD1 (6 bases). Germline lookup yields CDR1 LNHDA and CDR2 SQIVND (reference sequence). The V gene lost 6 bases and the J gene lost 4 bases, with 19 bases spanning the gap. The CDR3 covers 16 residues. CDR3 sequence reads: CASRKITGTTNQPQHF. In DNA form, the CDR3 reads TGTGCCAGTAGGAAAATCACCGGGACAACTAATCAGCCCCAGCATTTT.

This chain links TRBV10-3 with TRBJ2-3; 7 positions agree with TRBD2. From germline, CDR1 is ENHRY and CDR2 SYGVKD. The CDR3 consists of 15 residues. V lost 8 bases to trimming and J lost 1 base; unmatched junction nucleotides: 9. For the CDR3, the DNA is TGTGCCATCTCCCCGGCCCGGGGGGGCACAGATACGCAGTATTTT. The encoded protein is CAISPARGGTDTQYF.

The chain couples TRBV6-6 to TRBJ1-6; 7 nucleotides agree with TRBD1. The trim removed 4 bases at V and 8 bases at J, leaving 5 bases unmatched. Germline assignment: CDR1 MNHNY and CDR2 SVGAGI (reference sequence). CDR3 size: 14 residues. The CDR3 DNA sequence: TGTGCCAGCAGTTCCCGGGACAGATATTCACCCCTCCACTTT. This codes for CASSSRDRYSPLHF.